The 27 T cell receptor beta chains in this list originate from one sample, sequenced in a study of blood T cell repertoires in COVID-19. Sequencing used immunoSEQ multiplex PCR; TCRdb keeps in-frame clones, though not all of them. The table shows 240,000 or so clones, with around 90% occurring only once. Material for sequencing was peripheral blood. The receptors derive from a man between 60 and 75 years old who had recovered from COVID-19.

This chain uses TRBV5-1 with TRBJ1-4, with 7 nucleotides matching TRBD1. J gave up 8 bases and V 0 bases, and 7 bases lay outside the gene matches. CDR1 and CDR2 from the germline V gene are SGHRS and YFSETQ. The CDR3 contains 15 residues. CDR3 in amino acids: CASSLEGGRWEKLFF. CDR3 sequence (DNA): TGCGCCAGCAGCTTGGAAGGGGGCCGCTGGGAAAAACTGTTTTTT. The entire variable domain, with the rest obtained from reference TRBV5-1 and TRBJ1-4, is as follows: KAGVTQTPRYLIKTRGQQVTLSCSPISGHRSVSWYQQTPGQGLQFLFEYFSETQRNKGNFPGRFSGRQFSNSRSEMNVSTLELGDSALYLCASSLEGGRWEKLFFGSGTQLSVL.

V usage is TRBV6-2 or TRBV6-3 and J usage is TRBJ2-2; 12 bases are a match to TRBD2. The CDR3 totals 18 residues. The junction had 10 bases not matched to a gene; V was cut back by 2 bases and J by 6 bases. Germline V gives CDR1 MNHEY, CDR2 SVGEGT. DNA for the CDR3: TGTGCCAGCAGTTACCCACTACCTAGCGGGGGGGCCCCCGGGGAGCTGTTTTTT. Amino acids: CASSYPLPSGGAPGELFF.

This clone was seen more than once but under ten times. The chain recombines TRBV18 with TRBJ1-1; 10 bases are shared with TRBD1. The CDR3 spans 16 residues. In germline, CDR1 is KGHSH, CDR2 LQKENI. The V and J ends lost 3 bases and 3 bases, in that order; junction bases with no gene match: 7. The CDR3 here is CASSPSSGQGDTEAFF. CDR3 sequence (DNA): TGTGCCAGCTCACCTAGTTCAGGACAGGGGGACACTGAAGCTTTCTTT.

The gene calls are TRBV5-6 and TRBJ1-2; 8 bases align to TRBD1. After removal of 2 bases from V and 4 bases from J, the junction contained 4 bases not matched to a gene. This CDR3 region has 14 residues. The V gene's germline CDR1 is SGHDT and CDR2 YYEEEE. The CDR3 is CASSLRTGLYGYTF. The CDR3 coding sequence is TGTGCCAGCAGCTTAAGGACAGGGCTCTATGGCTACACCTTC.

The rearrangement links TRBV10-1 to TRBJ1-1; a weak D match, TRBD1 (6 bases). In germline, CDR1 is WNHNN, CDR2 SYGVQD (reference sequence). The CDR3 has 16 residues. V gave up 5 bases and J gave up 0 bases, with 16 bases separating them. CDR3 amino acids: CASSRGARDLNTEAFF. As DNA, the CDR3 is TGCGCCAGCAGTCGGGGGGCTCGAGACCTGAACACTGAAGCTTTCTTT.

This rearrangement joins TRBV28 to TRBJ1-3, with D hard to call. Germline-derived CDR1 and CDR2 are MDHEN and SYDVKM. Trimming pared 4 bases from V and 7 bases from J, leaving 14 bases between. This CDR3 region has 14 residues. The CDR3 is CASSSQQHRNTIYF. The CDR3 DNA reads TGTGCCAGCAGTTCCCAACAGCATAGGAACACCATATATTTT.

The chain employs TRBV7-2 and TRBJ2-2; possible D gene TRBD1, 6 bases. Trimming removed 5 bases from V and 2 bases from J, with 18 bases in between. Germline V gives CDR1 SGHTA, CDR2 FQGNSA. The CDR3 is made up of 17 amino acids. The DNA of the CDR3 is TGTGCCAGCAGCAGAAGAATCGGGACACAAAACACCGGGGAGCTGTTTTTT. Protein: CASSRRIGTQNTGELFF.

The chain is built from TRBV3-1 (or the pseudogene TRBV3-2) and TRBJ2-1; D call uncertain. The CDR3 spans 12 residues. Germline CDR1 LGHDT, CDR2 YNNKEL (reference sequence). Trimming removed 4 bases from V and 11 bases from J, with 12 bases in between. This CDR3 is CASSRSESQQFF. CDR3 sequence (DNA): TGTGCCAGCAGCCGGAGTGAGAGCCAGCAGTTCTTC.

V usage is TRBV10-3 and J usage is TRBJ2-1; 8 bases are shared with TRBD2. With 6 bases clipped from V and 0 bases from J, the junction kept 4 bases outside the gene matches. The length of the CDR3 is 15 residues. CDR1 and CDR2 from the germline V gene are ENHRY and SYGVKD. The CDR3 loop is CAISGGGSSYNEQFF. CDR3 nucleotides: TGTGCCATCAGCGGGGGGGGTTCCTCCTACAATGAGCAGTTCTTC.

V and J are TRBV7-9 and TRBJ1-1; 10 positions agree with TRBD1. Germline CDR1 reads SEHNR; CDR2 reads FQNEAQ (reference sequence). The CDR3 contains 15 residues. V was pared by 1 base and J by 4 bases, with 3 bases of the junction left unmatched. This CDR3 reads CASSLGTGGVTEAFF. CDR3 nucleotides: TGTGCCAGCAGCTTAGGGACAGGGGGAGTCACTGAAGCTTTCTTT.

This chain connects TRBV19 to TRBJ2-4; D uncertain. The CDR3 runs 12 residues. Germline CDR1 reads LNHDA; CDR2 reads SQIVND (reference sequence). Trimming cost V 0 bases and J 6 bases, with 3 bases left between them. The CDR3 loop reads CASSIDGNIQYF. The DNA for the CDR3 is TGTGCCAGTAGTATAGACGGAAACATTCAGTACTTC.

J is TRBJ2-3 and V is TRBV6-5, with D perhaps TRBD1 (6 bases). Germline V gene sequence: CDR1 MNHEY, CDR2 SVGAGI. CDR3 size: 13 residues. Trimming stripped 11 bases from V and 15 bases from J, with 27 bases between. For the CDR3, the DNA is TGTGCCGCCAGCCCCTCCCTCGGGACAACGGGTTATTTT. This gives the protein CAASPSLGTTGYF.

J is TRBJ2-6 and V is TRBV10-3, with 12 nucleotides matching TRBD2. Germline lookup yields CDR1 ENHRY and CDR2 SYGVKD. V lost 4 bases to trimming and J lost 0 bases; unmatched junction nucleotides: 4. CDR3 size: 18 residues. The CDR3 DNA reads as TGTGCCATCAGTGGGTCTAGCGGGAGGGGCTCTGGGGCCAACGTCCTGACTTTC. It encodes CAISGSSGRGSGANVLTF.

CDR3 sequence reads: CASKGQVYEQYF. DNA for the CDR3: TGTGCCAGCAAGGGACAAGTCTACGAGCAGTACTTC. The rearrangement links TRBV2 to TRBJ2-7; TRBD1 might be the D (6 bases). The CDR3 sequence is 12 residues long. CDR1 is SNHLY and CDR2 is FYNNEI in the germline V gene. V lost 7 bases to trimming and J lost 3 bases, with 10 bases between them.

The chain couples TRBV6-5 to TRBJ1-5; D is perhaps TRBD1 (5 bases). The CDR3 is made up of 15 amino acids. Trimming cost V 8 bases and J 6 bases, with 20 bases left between them. The germline CDR1 and CDR2 sequences are MNHEY and SVGAGI. CDR3 nucleotide sequence: TGTGCCAGCTCGGAGAACGGGCCGGGGGGTCAGCCCCAGCATTTT. Translated, it gives CASSENGPGGQPQHF.

The chain has TRBV5-4 and TRBJ2-3; D is possibly TRBD2 (6 bases). Germline V gene sequence: CDR1 SGHNT, CDR2 YYREEE (reference sequence). The CDR3 is made up of 17 amino acids. V was cut by 1 base and J by 0 bases, with 15 bases left in between. CDR3 residues: CASSLIASALSTDTQYF. In nucleotides, the CDR3 is TGTGCCAGCAGCTTGATAGCTAGCGCACTTAGCACAGATACGCAGTATTTT. Full variable domain (outside the CDR3, taken from reference TRBV5-4 and TRBJ2-3): ETGVTQSPTHLIKTRGQQVTLRCSSQSGHNTVSWYQQALGQGPQFIFQYYREEENGRGNFPPRFSGLQFPNYSSELNVNALELDDSALYLCASSLIASALSTDTQYFGPGTRLTVL.

This chain connects TRBV2 to TRBJ1-2; no firm D call. The CDR3 extends over 13 amino acids. V lost 7 bases and J 6 bases, leaving 15 bases between the germline ends. Looked up from germline, CDR1 is SNHLY and CDR2 is FYNNEI. The CDR3 coding sequence is TGTGCCAGCATCGGGGAAGGTCAGGATGGCTACACCTTC. Residues: CASIGEGQDGYTF.

This clone has just a few counts. The chain combines TRBV5-6 with TRBJ2-2, with D unclear. Germline CDR1 and CDR2: SGHDT and YYEEEE. V was clipped by 2 bases and J by 1 base, with 6 bases between them. The CDR3 is made up of 14 amino acids. The CDR3 region is CASSLPGNTGELFF. For the CDR3, the DNA is TGTGCCAGCAGCTTACCGGGGAACACCGGGGAGCTGTTTTTT. Combining the CDR3 with reference TRBV5-6 and TRBJ2-2 gives the whole variable domain DAGVTQSPTHLIKTRGQQVTLRCSPKSGHDTVSWYQQALGQGPQFIFQYYEEEERQRGNFPDRFSGHQFPNYSSELNVNALLLGDSALYLCASSLPGNTGELFFGEGSRLTVL.

The chain combines TRBV4-2 with TRBJ2-5, with D possibly TRBD1 on 5 matching bases. Trimming took off 0 bases at V and 1 base at J, with 12 bases between the two ends. This CDR3 comprises 16 residues. The germline V gene has CDR1 LGHNA and CDR2 YNFKEQ. CDR3 DNA sequence: TGTGCCAGCAGCCAAGACCCCCAGGGCCCCCAAGAGACCCAGTACTTC. It is translated as CASSQDPQGPQETQYF.

The chain couples TRBV2 to TRBJ1-2; D remains ambiguous. CDR1 is SNHLY and CDR2 is FYNNEI in the germline V gene. V was clipped by 5 bases and J by 12 bases, with 16 bases between them. The CDR3 sequence is 12 residues long. CDR3 protein: CASSLIRQANTF. CDR3 DNA sequence: TGTGCCAGCAGTCTAATTAGGCAGGCTAACACCTTC.

The gene calls are TRBV5-1 and TRBJ1-5, with TRBD1 matching 9 bases. The CDR3 runs to 15 residues. Germline CDR1 is SGHRS and CDR2 is YFSETQ. The trim removed 1 base at V and 4 bases at J, leaving 3 bases unmatched. CDR3 in amino acids: CASSLTGGENQPQHF. CDR3 nucleotides: TGCGCCAGCAGCTTGACAGGGGGCGAGAATCAGCCCCAGCATTTT.

This clone was recorded once. The genes are TRBV15 and TRBJ2-3, with 10 bases aligning to TRBD1. Germline V gene lookup returns CDR1 LNHNV and CDR2 YYDKDF (reference sequence). The J segment lost 6 bases and the V segment lost 0 bases, leaving 9 bases of the junction unmatched. CDR3 length: 17 residues. CDR3 sequence (DNA): TGTGCCACCAGCAGAGATAGAGTGGGGACAGGGGAGGATACGCAGTATTTT. This sequence encodes CATSRDRVGTGEDTQYF.

The chain has TRBV14 and TRBJ1-5; no clear D. Trimming removed 7 bases from V and 4 bases from J, with 11 bases in between. The CDR3 extends over 13 amino acids. Germline lookup yields CDR1 SGHDN and CDR2 FVKESK. The CDR3 DNA follows: TGTGCCAGCATTTGGCTGAAAAATCAGCCCCAGCATTTT. Translation: CASIWLKNQPQHF.

The chain uses TRBV19 and TRBJ2-3; maybe TRBD1 (6 bases). CDR1 and CDR2 (germline): LNHDA, SQIVND (reference sequence). Trimming took off 2 bases at V and 3 bases at J, with 12 bases between the two ends. The CDR3 is 15 amino acids. DNA for the CDR3: TGTGCCAGTAGTATACAGGGGTGGGGGACAGATACGCAGTATTTT. Its translation: CASSIQGWGTDTQYF.

This chain connects TRBV24-1 to TRBJ2-1, with D unclear. CDR3 length equals 10 residues. Germline-derived CDR1 and CDR2 are KGHDR and SFDVKD. V was cut by 5 bases and J by 9 bases, with 4 bases left in between. The CDR3 DNA reads as TGTGCCACCAGTGGGCCTGAGCAGTTCTTC. Protein: CATSGPEQFF.

The chain combines TRBV7-9 with TRBJ2-2; 11 positions match TRBD1. V lost 5 bases, J lost 7 bases, and 6 bases stayed unmatched. The CDR3 contains 15 residues. Germline V gene data show CDR1 as SEHNR and CDR2 as FQNEAQ (reference sequence). Written as DNA, the CDR3 is TGTGCCAGCAGCCGGACAGGGGGCGAGGTCGGGGAGCTGTTTTTT. It yields the protein CASSRTGGEVGELFF.

This clone occurred a few times. V usage is TRBV27 and J usage is TRBJ2-2; TRBD1 matches at 7 bases. After removal of 4 bases from V and 1 base from J, the junction contained 0 bases not matched to a gene. Germline-derived CDR1 and CDR2 are MNHEY and SMNVEV (reference sequence). This CDR3 has 14 residues. Here the CDR3 reads CASSWTGNTGELFF. The CDR3 nucleotides read TGTGCCAGCAGTTGGACAGGGAACACCGGGGAGCTGTTTTTT.